The 5 T cell receptor beta chains below all came from one sample that was sequenced in a study of CD8+CD57+ T cells in acquired aplastic anemia. Only patients with CD8+CD57+ cell expansion on flow cytometry were chosen for sequencing. Profiles of TCR beta VDJ and CDR3 were generated from a genomic DNA template. TCRdb re-derived calls from the reads in MiXCR, one entry per CDR3 protein. The table lists a few hundred thousand distinct CDR3 sequences, 65% to 90% of them singletons. Sequenced sample: sorted CD4+, CD8+, or CD8+CD57+ T cells (not recorded which) from PBMCs. The receptors were gathered from a human donor with aplastic anemia.

In regard to this clonotype: A junction end diverges from the germline sequence, so it may reflect a read error. The chain combines TRBV15 with TRBJ1-2; D is unclear. CDR1 LNHNV and CDR2 YYDKDF come from the germline V gene (reference sequence). This CDR3 comprises 15 residues. The CDR3 spells CASSPTRGRTYGHNF. The DNA of the CDR3 is TGTGCCAGCAGCCCCACGCGAGGACGGACCTATGGGCACAATTTT. Using reference TRBV15 and TRBJ1-2 for the parts outside the CDR3, the full variable domain is DAMVIQNPRYQVTQFGKPVTLSCSQTLNHNVMYWYQQKSSQAPKLLFHYYDKDFNNEADTPDNFQSRRPNTSFCFLDIRSPGLGDTAMYLCASSPTRGRTYGHNFGSGTRLTVV.

The chain recombines TRBV5-6 with TRBJ1-2, with D possibly being TRBD1 (5 bases). CDR1 and CDR2 from the germline V gene are SGHDT and YYEEEE. V was cut by 0 bases and J by 4 bases, with 13 bases left in between. This CDR3 contains 15 residues. CDR3 loop: CASSLERGSVYGYTF. The CDR3 DNA follows: TGTGCCAGCAGCTTGGAGAGGGGCTCGGTCTATGGCTACACCTTC.

Comment on this clonotype: The germline gene is not matched at one end of the junction; a read error may be the cause. The V call is TRBV2, the J call TRBJ2-3; tentative D call: TRBD1 (6 bases). This CDR3 is 13 amino acids long. Per the germline V gene, CDR1 is SNHLY and CDR2 is FYNNEI. The CDR3 nucleotides are TGTGCCAGCAGTGACGGGGACACACATGAGCAGTACTTT. It specifies CASSDGDTHEQYF.

Comment on this clonotype: A junction end diverges from the germline sequence, so it may reflect a read error. The chain is built from TRBV9 and TRBJ2-3, with TRBD2 matching 9 bases. The CDR3 is 15 amino acids. Germline CDR1 and CDR2: SGDLS and YYNGEE. The CDR3 DNA sequence: TGTGCCAGCAGCGCCGGGACTAGCATTCAAGATACCCAGTATTTT. Residues: CASSAGTSIQDTQYF.

This clonotype appeared many times. This may arise from a read error, as a much more abundant clone is one base away. The V gene is TRBV5-8, the J gene TRBJ2-3; D is unresolved. CDR3 length: 13 residues. Germline CDR1 is SGHTS and CDR2 is YDEGEE. The germline V and J ends were trimmed by 2 bases and 4 bases, with 8 bases remaining between them. The DNA for the CDR3 is TGTGCCAGCAGCTTTACTGGCGCAGATACGCAGTATTTT. It specifies CASSFTGADTQYF.